This T cell receptor (beta chain) was found in a study of blood T cell repertoires in COVID-19. Study summary: Material from acute and convalescent COVID-19 was sourced from the United States, Italy and Spain. In each case, the material was cDNA or gDNA derived from T cells, B-cell-depleted T cells, or PBMCs.

Original analysis: Amplification of reference gene primers provided the estimated nucleated cell counts. Generated by immunoSEQ multiplex PCR, the TCRdb table keeps only in-frame clones and is missing some. V and J calls and clone size come straight from that table; D and trimming were deduced from the DNA. This sample has about 26,000 clones, with roughly 91% found just once. The germline V gene encodes CDR1 SGHRS and CDR2 YFSETQ. The V gene lost 5 bases and the J gene lost 3 bases, with 12 bases spanning the gap. CDR3 size: 15 residues. Source material: peripheral blood. The chain employs TRBV5-1 and TRBJ1-6, with unresolved D. This clonotype was sampled from a human donor in a cohort sampled during active COVID-19. The donor label of this sample is uncertain. The CDR3: CASRPGRDYNSPLHF. The CDR3 region has the DNA TGCGCCAGCAGACCCGGACGGGACTATAATTCACCCCTCCACTTT.